This TCR beta chain originates from a study of T cell responses to AZD1222 COVID-19 vaccine (dated by TCRdb to about 2021). Concerning the study at large: AZD1222 recipients with second doses at about 4 weeks or about 12 weeks were pooled, because spike-specific TCR depth and breadth did not differ between schedules. A total of around 240 trial participants underwent TCR sequencing, of whom around 200 received two doses of AZD1222 and around 26 received two doses of the MenACWY control vaccine. Trial participants were enrolled by age into 18-55, 56-69 and 70-plus year subgroups, with approximately 150, 28 and 58 TCR-sequenced participants respectively.

On the study overall, not on this receptor specifically: Participants were mostly white British, with more females than males. The authors suggested clonal diversity may have been underestimated. Spike-specific TCR breadth and depth rose significantly after two AZD1222 doses compared with day 0 and with MenACWY recipients. The 56-69-year group was small, and its depth increase did not reach significance, likely because of low power. CD4 TCRs associated with the vaccine covered the entire spike protein, and the dominant responses were in regions 160-218 and 743-854. Conclusions about previously exposed vaccinees are limited because only five to seven AZD1222 recipients were SARS-CoV-2 seropositive at baseline. Epitopes outside the regions mutated in the B.1.351 and B.1.1.7 variants were reportedly recognized by nearly half of the unique spike-specific TCRs. Because no day 14 peak-response samples were available, the repertoires could be characterized only after the peak T cell response.

There are 17 amino acids in the CDR3, from cysteine to phenylalanine inclusive. Left in the record is the CDR3 DNA by itself, 51 bases read in frame from the first base. V is trimmed back by 4 bases and J by 2 bases, and the junction contains 8 bases that no gene match accounts for. The CDR1 and CDR2 encoded by the germline V gene (reference sequence) are LGHDT and YNNKEL. The time point label for this specimen denotes: baseline before first vaccination. Vaccinee samples came from UK trials COV001 and COV002, including a single-blind randomized controlled phase 2/3 trial of AZD1222 (ChAdOx1 nCoV-19) in healthy adults. Trial participant PBMC samples were collected at day 0 and day 28 after the second dose for TCRbeta chain sequencing. The CDR3 regions of human TCRbeta chains were analyzed by immunosequencing. The source study handled its data this way. TCRs in the repertoires were compared against a reference library of SARS-CoV-2-specific TCRs that had been generated with the MIRA antigen-specificity platform. Breadth was defined as the fraction of unique TCRs that were SARS-CoV-2-associated, and depth was defined as the fraction of total T cells that were SARS-CoV-2-associated. Each spike-specific TCR was assigned to its reactive spike region and to a CD4 or CD8 class using the MIRA data. Log10-transformed breadth and depth values were compared by one-way ANOVA with Sidak's multiple comparisons tests. Imported from immuneACCESS, the table was reduced by TCRdb to in-frame sequences with V and J called. These copies leave out some clones; in studies compared against another copy, an unresolved V gene accounts for under half, and the cause of the remainder is not known. V and J calls plus clone size are reproduced from that table; the DNA served to infer D and trimming. The sample has 90,000 to 100,000 clones on record, about 85% of them singletons. The top ten hold less than 3% of the sample.

With regard to this clone: It has no known antigen specificity. No per-base quality is available; no much larger clone lies one base away.

The receptor comes from an adult in good health. The sequence links TRBV3-1 (or the pseudogene TRBV3-2) to TRBJ2-3, with 11 bases aligning to TRBD2. This specimen consisted of peripheral blood, obtained on day 0 of AZD1222 vaccination. The CDR3 in this case is CASSRVIAGGNTDTQYF. The bases are TGTGCCAGCAGCCGCGTAATAGCGGGGGGGAACACAGATACGCAGTATTTT.